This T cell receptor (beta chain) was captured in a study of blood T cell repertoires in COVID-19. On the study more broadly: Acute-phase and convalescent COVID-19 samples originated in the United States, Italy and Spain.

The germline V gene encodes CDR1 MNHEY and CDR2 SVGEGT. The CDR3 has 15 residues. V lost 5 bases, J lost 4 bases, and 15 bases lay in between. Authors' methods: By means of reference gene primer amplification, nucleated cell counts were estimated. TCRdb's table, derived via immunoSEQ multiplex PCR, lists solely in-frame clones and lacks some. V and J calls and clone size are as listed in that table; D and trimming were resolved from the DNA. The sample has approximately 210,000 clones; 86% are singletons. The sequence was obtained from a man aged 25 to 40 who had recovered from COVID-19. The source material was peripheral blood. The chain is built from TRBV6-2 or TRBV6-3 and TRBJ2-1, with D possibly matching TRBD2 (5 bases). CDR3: CASSPITGEYNEQFF. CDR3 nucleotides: TGTGCCAGCAGTCCCATTACTGGGGAGTACAATGAGCAGTTCTTC.